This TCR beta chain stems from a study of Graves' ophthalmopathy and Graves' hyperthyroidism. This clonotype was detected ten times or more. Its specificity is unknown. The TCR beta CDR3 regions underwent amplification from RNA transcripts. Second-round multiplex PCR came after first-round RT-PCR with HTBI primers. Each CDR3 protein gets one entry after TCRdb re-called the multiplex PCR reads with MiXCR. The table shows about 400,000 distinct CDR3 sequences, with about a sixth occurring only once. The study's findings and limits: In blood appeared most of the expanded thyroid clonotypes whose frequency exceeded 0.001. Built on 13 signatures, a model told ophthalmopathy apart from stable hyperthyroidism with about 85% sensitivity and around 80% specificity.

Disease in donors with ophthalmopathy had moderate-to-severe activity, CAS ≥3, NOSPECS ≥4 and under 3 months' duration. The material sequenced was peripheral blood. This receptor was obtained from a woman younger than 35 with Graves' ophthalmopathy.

The CDR3 region is CAIGTDNTGELFF. The CDR3 coding sequence is TGTGCCATAGGGACAGACAACACCGGGGAGCTGTTTTTT. The chain links TRBV6-1 to TRBJ2-2; 7 bases match TRBD1. CDR3 size: 13 residues. The germline V gene has CDR1 MNHNS and CDR2 SASEGT. The V and J ends lost 10 bases and 2 bases, in that order; junction bases with no gene match: 4.